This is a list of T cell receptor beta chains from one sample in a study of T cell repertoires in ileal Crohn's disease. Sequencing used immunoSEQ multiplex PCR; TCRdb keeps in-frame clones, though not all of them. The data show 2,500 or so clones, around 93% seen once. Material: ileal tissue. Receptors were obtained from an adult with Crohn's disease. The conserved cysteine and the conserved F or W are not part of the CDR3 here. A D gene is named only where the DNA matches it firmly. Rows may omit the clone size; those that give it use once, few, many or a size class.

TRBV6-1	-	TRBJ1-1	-	ASTTRVETEAF
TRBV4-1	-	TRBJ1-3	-	ASSPVQVSGNTIY
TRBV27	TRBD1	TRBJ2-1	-	ASSLEGTGGIKQF
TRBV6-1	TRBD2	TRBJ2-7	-	ASSDLAGRSSYEQY
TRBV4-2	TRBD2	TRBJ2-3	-	ASSQVGTSPTDTQY
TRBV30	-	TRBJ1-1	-	AWARELNTEAF
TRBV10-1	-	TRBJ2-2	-	ASSVLLAGELF
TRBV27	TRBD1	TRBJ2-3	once	ASSLSSSRDRGWDTQY
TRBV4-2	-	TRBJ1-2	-	ASSQEWPGASYGYT
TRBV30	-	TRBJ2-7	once	AWTPRRGSEQY
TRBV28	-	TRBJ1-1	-	ASSLGQVAEAF
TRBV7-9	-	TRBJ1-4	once	ASTVALGNEKLF
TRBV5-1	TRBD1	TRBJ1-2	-	ASSLGQGARGYT
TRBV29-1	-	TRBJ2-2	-	SVRRDIAGELF
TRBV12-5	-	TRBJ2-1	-	ASGLLGRNEQF
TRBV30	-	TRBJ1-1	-	AWSVGVLNEAF
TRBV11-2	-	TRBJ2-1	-	ASSPAGGGYTEQF
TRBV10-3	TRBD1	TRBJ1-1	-	AISGTGGNTEAF
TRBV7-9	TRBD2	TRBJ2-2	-	ASSRLLAGFTGELF
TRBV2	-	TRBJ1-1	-	ASSSLGGAEAAF
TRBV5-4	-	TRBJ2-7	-	ASSLDRAGNEQY
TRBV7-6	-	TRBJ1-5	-	ASSPRGSNQPQH
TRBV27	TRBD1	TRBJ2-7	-	ASSLYGDRRRNSLSDEQY
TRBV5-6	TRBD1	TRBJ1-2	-	ASSLPRTGSGYT
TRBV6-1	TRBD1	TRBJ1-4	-	ASSETGRGLRATNEKLF
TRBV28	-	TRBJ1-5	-	ASTHLVGVFWPQH
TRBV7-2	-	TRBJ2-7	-	ASTPRSSASYEQY
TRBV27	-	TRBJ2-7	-	ASSFWAGIPYEQY
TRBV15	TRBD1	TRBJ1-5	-	ATSGGQGNQPQH
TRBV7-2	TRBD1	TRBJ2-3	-	ASSPRTGAADTQY
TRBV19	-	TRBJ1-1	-	AALRGGQGTEAF
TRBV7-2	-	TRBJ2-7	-	ASSLTLARGGYEQY
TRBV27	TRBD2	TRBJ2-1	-	ASSPLTSSHNEQF
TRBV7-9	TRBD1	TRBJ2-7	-	ASSSMDRNYEQY
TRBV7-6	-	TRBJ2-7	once	ASSGSGWPYEQY
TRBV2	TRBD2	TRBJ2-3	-	ASNLLASGGDTQY
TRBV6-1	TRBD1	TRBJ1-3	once	ASGTGGNGNTIY
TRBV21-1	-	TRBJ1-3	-	ASSTPGAGPGNTIY
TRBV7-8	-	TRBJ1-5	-	ASSYGRFNQPQH
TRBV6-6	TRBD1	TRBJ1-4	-	ASSSNPGQGEEKLF
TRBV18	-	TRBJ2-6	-	ASSQETGPGANVLT
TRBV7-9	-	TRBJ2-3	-	ASSPLTRRVSDTQY
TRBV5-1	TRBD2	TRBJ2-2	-	ASSGLAGGAGELF
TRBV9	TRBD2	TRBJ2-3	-	ASSETSGTDTQY